This TCR beta chain was sequenced during a study of beta chain features in type 1 diabetes. Overall study context: Healthy donors and patients showed comparable age, gender and cell yields.

Sequenced material consisted of expressed TCRB transcripts (all of the isolated RNA was reverse transcribed). Data came from immunoSEQ multiplex PCR; TCRdb stores just in-frame clones and leaves some out. Here the sample spans roughly 500,000 clones, roughly 10% being singletons. Every single donor gave one heparinised blood draw, and these averaged about 100 mL. The authors sorted CD4+ naive, central memory, regulatory and stem cell-like memory cells via CD45RO/CCR7/CD25/CD127/CD95/CD27. The sequence came from a woman aged 18-29 years in good health. Sequenced material: naive CD4+ T cells from blood.

DNA of the CDR3: TGTGCCAGCAGCCCAGCCCGACAGGGGCGGTCTTCTATGATGGAGACCCAGTACTTC. Residues: CASSPARQGRSSMMETQYF. The chain is built from TRBV4-2 and TRBJ2-5; 8 bases map to TRBD1. Germline lookup yields CDR1 LGHNA and CDR2 YNFKEQ. The CDR3 covers 19 residues. V dropped 4 bases and J dropped 5; count of bases not matched to a gene: 21.